Below, one TCR beta chain is given with its context. Its specificity is not known. The source of the sample is a study of CD8 T cells in ankylosing spondylitis. Study-wide findings and caveats: In reactive arthritis synovial fluid and blood, some motif variants had been reported before. One TCR beta motif, made up of eight or nine highly homologous variants, appeared characteristic of ankylosing spondylitis blood.

CDR3 length: 14 residues. Germline V gene lookup returns CDR1 SGHKS and CDR2 YYEKEE (reference sequence). V dropped 4 bases and J dropped 3; count of bases not matched to a gene: 7. MiXCR was run by TCRdb on the 5' RACE reads, yielding one entry per CDR3 protein. This table has roughly 120,000 distinct CDR3 sequences, roughly 15% appearing once. The source of this sequence is a female donor with ankylosing spondylitis or in good health (not recorded which). This rearrangement joins TRBV5-5 to TRBJ2-7; 7 bases match TRBD1. The sequencing input was blood, either unsorted or a sorted T cell fraction (not recorded which). The CDR3 loop reads CASSGGQTNYEQYF. CDR3 in DNA: TGTGCCAGCAGCGGGGGACAGACAAACTACGAGCAGTACTTC.